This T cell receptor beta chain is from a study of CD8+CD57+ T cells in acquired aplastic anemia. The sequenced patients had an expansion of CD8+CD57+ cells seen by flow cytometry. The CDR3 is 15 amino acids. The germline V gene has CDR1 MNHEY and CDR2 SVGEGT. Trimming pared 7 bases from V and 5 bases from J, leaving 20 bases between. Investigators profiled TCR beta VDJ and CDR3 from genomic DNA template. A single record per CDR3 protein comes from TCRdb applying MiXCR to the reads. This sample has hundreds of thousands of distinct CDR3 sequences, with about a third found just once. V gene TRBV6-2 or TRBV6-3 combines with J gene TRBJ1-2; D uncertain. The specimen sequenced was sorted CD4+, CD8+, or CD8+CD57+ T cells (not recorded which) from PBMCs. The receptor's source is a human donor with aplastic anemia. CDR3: CASKDTSAASYGYTF. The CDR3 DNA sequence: TGTGCCAGCAAAGATACCTCGGCCGCCTCTTATGGCTACACCTTC.